This T cell receptor beta chain was recorded in a study of CXCR3-negative and CXCR3-positive naive CD8 T cells. Whole-study context: Collectively, the libraries yielded about 135 million TRB reads in total, at about 1.5 +/- 0.3 million per library.

The germline V gene has CDR1 SGDLS and CDR2 YYNGEE. The CDR3 contains 13 residues. On this clonotype: The antigen is not known.

Those CD8+ T cells considered naive were CD45RO-CCR7+CD27+CD95-. General study results and limits: Similarly elevated diversity marked both naive subsets, with memory CD8+ cells showing far lower diversity. Naive CXCR3-positive and CXCR3-negative cells shared TRBV-TRBJ usage; memory cells diverged.

The study made its TRB cDNA libraries by 5' RACE, adding UMI labels. TCRdb reprocessed the 5' RACE reads and stores each CDR3 protein as one record, lacking DNA. This sample's clone table lists under 85,000 distinct CDR3 sequences. The TCR sequence derives from a human donor in good health. Some clones in this sample may be carry-over from other donors' samples. V is TRBV9 and J is TRBJ2-5; TCRdb proposes TRBD1, but this gene call is untestable without DNA. Sequences were obtained from naive CXCR3- CD8+ T cells from blood. Subset indicated: CD45RO-CCR7+CD27+CD95- naive CD8+ T cells lacking CXCR3 (TNR3-). The CDR3: CASSAGGRETQYF.